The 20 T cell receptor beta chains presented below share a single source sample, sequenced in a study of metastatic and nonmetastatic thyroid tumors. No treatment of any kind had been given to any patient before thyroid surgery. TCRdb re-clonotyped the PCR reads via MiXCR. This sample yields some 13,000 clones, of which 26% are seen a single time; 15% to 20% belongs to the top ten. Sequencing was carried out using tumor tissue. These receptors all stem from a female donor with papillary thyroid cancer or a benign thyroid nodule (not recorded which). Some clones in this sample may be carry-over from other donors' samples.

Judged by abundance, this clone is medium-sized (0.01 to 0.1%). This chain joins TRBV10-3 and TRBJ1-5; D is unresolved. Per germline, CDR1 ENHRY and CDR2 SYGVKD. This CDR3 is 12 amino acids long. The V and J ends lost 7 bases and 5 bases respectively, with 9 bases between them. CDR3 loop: CAIKAEDQPQHF. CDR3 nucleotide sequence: TGTGCCATCAAGGCAGAGGATCAGCCCCAGCATTTT.

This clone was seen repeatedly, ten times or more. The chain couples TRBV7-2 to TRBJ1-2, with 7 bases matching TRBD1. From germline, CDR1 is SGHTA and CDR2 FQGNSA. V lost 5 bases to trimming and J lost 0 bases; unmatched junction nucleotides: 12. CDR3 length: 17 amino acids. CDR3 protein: CASSPGTDPFANYGYTF. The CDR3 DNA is TGTGCCAGCAGCCCAGGGACAGACCCTTTTGCTAACTATGGCTACACCTTC. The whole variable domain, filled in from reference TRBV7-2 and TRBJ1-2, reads GAGVSQSPSNKVTEKGKDVELRCDPISGHTALYWYRQSLGQGLEFLIYFQGNSAPDKSGLPSDRFSAERTGGSVSTLTIQRTQQEDSAVYLCASSPGTDPFANYGYTFGSGTRLTVV.

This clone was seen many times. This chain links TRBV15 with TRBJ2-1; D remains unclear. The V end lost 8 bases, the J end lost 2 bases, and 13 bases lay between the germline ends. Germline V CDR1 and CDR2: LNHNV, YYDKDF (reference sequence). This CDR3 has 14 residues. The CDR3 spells CATRVGPTYNEQFF. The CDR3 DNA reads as TGTGCCACCCGAGTAGGACCTACCTACAATGAGCAGTTCTTC. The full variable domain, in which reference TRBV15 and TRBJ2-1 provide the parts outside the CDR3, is DAMVIQNPRYQVTQFGKPVTLSCSQTLNHNVMYWYQQKSSQAPKLLFHYYDKDFNNEADTPDNFQSRRPNTSFCFLDIRSPGLGDTAMYLCATRVGPTYNEQFFGPGTRLTVL.

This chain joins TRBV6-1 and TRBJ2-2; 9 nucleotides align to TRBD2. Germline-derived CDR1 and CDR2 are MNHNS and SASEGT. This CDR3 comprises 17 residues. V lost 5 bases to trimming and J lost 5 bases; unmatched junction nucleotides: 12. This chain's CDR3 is CASSRISGGRSTGELFF. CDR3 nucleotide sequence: TGTGCCAGCAGTCGGATTAGCGGGGGCAGGAGTACCGGGGAGCTGTTTTTT.

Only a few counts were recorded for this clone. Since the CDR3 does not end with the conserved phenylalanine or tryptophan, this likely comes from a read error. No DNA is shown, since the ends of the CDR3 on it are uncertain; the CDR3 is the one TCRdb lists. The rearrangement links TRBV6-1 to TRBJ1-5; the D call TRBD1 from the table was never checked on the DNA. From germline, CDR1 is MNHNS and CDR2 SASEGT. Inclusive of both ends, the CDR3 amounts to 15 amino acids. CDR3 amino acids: CASSQAVAGRQPQHS.

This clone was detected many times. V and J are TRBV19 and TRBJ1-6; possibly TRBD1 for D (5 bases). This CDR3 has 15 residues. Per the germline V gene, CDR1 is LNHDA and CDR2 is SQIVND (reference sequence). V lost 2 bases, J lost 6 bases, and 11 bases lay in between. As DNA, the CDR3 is TGTGCCAGTAGTATACAGGGCTGGGGTAATTCACCCCTCCACTTT. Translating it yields CASSIQGWGNSPLHF.

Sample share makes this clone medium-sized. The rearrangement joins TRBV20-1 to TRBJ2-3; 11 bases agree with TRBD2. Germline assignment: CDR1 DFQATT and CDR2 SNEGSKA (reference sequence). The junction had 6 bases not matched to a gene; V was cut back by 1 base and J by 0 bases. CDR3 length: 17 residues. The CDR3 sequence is CSARGTSGPLSTDTQYF. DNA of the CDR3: TGCAGTGCTAGAGGGACTAGCGGGCCGCTTAGCACAGATACGCAGTATTTT.

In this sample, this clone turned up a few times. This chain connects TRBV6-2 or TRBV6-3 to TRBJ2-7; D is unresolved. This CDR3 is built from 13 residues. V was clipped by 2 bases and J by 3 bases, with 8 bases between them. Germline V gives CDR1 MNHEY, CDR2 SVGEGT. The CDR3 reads CASSYPEIYEQYF. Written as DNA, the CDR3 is TGTGCCAGCAGTTACCCCGAGATCTACGAGCAGTACTTC.

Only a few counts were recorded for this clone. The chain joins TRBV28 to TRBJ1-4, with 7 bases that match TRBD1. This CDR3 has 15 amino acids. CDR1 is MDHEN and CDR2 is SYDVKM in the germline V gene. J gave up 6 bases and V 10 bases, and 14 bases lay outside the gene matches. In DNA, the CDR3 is TGTGCCATCCAGGGGGGTACAGGTTTTGATGAAAAACTGTTTTTT. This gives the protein CAIQGGTGFDEKLFF.

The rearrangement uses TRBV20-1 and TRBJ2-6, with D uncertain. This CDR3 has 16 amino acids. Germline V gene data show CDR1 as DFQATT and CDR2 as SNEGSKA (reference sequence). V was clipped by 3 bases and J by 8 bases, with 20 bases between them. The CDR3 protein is CSASGQFHSWSNVLTF. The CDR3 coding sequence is TGCAGTGCTAGTGGCCAGTTCCACTCTTGGTCCAACGTCCTGACTTTC.

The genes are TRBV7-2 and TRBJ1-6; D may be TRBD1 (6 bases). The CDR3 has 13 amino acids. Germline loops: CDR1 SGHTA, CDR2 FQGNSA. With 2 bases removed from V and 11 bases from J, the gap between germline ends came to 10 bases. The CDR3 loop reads CASSLTGNTPLHF. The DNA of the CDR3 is TGTGCCAGCAGCTTAACAGGGAATACACCCCTCCACTTT.

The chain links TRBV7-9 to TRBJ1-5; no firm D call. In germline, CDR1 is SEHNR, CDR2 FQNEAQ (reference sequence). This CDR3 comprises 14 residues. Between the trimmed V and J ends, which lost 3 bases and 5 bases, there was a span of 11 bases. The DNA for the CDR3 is TGTGCCAGCAGCTTTTCTTTTGTGTATCAGCCCCAGCATTTT. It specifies CASSFSFVYQPQHF.

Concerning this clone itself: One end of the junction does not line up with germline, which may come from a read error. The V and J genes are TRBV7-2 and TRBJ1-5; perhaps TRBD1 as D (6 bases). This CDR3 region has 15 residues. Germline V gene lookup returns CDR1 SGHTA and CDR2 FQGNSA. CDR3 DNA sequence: TGTGCCAGCAGCTCCCGAACAGGGTGGAATCATCCCCAGCATTTT. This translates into CASSSRTGWNHPQHF.

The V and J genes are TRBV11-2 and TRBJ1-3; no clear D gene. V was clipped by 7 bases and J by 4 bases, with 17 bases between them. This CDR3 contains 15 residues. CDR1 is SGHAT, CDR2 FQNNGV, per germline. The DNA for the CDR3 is TGTGCCAGCATTCTCGACTTAGCTATGGGAAACACCATATATTTT. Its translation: CASILDLAMGNTIYF.

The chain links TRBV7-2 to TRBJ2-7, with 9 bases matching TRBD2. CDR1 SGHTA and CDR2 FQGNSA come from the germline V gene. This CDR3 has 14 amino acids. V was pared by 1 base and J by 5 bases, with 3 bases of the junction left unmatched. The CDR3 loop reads CASSLGRTSDEQYF. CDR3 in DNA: TGTGCCAGCAGCTTAGGTCGGACTAGCGACGAGCAGTACTTC.

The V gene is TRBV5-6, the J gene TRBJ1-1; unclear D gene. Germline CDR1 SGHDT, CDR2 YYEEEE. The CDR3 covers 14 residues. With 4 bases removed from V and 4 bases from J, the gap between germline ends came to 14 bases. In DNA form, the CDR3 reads TGTGCCAGCAGCCCTGGGTTCGGGGTCACTGAAGCTTTCTTT. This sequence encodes CASSPGFGVTEAFF. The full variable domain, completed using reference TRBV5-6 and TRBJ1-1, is DAGVTQSPTHLIKTRGQQVTLRCSPKSGHDTVSWYQQALGQGPQFIFQYYEEEERQRGNFPDRFSGHQFPNYSSELNVNALLLGDSALYLCASSPGFGVTEAFFGQGTRLTVV.

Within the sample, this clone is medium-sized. The DNA for the CDR3 is TGTGCCAGCACCGCAGATGGGCCGACCTACGAGCAGTACTTC. This gives the protein CASTADGPTYEQYF. The chain uses TRBV28 and TRBJ2-7; the D is unclear. The CDR3 has 14 amino acids. The V end was cut by 7 bases, the J end by 2 bases, with 15 bases between. From germline, CDR1 is MDHEN and CDR2 SYDVKM.

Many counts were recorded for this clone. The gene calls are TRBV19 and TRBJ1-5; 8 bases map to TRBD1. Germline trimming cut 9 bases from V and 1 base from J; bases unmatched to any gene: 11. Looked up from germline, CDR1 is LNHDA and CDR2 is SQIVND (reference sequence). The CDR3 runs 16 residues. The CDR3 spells CASSTGGYTSNQPQHF. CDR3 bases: TGTGCCAGCTCCACAGGGGGGTATACGAGCAATCAGCCCCAGCATTTT.

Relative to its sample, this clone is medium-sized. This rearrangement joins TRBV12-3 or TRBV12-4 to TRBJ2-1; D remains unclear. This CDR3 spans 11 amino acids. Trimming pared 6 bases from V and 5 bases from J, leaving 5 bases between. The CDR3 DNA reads TGTGCCAGCAGCCCCGACAATGAGCAGTTCTTC. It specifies CASSPDNEQFF.

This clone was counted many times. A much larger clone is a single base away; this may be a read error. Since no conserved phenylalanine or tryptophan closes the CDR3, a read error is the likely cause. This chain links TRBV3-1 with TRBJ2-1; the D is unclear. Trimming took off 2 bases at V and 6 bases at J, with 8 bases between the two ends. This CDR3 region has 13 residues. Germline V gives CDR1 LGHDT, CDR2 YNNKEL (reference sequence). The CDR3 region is CASSQPIVNEQFL. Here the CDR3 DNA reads TGTGCCAGCAGCCAACCAATAGTCAATGAGCAGTTCCTC.